The 10 T cell receptor beta chains in this list originate from one sample, sequenced in a study of T cells in Graves' hyperthyroidism and ophthalmopathy. Researchers amplified the TCR beta CDR3 regions from RNA transcripts. The HTBI set primed first-round TCR CDR3 RT-PCR. From the multiplex PCR reads, TCRdb called clonotypes with MiXCR, one entry per CDR3 protein. The profile covers some 27,000 distinct CDR3 sequences, with 45% appearing a single time and around 10% taken by the ten largest. The sample was blood. These receptors originate from a woman in her 30s with Graves' hyperthyroidism.

This clonotype was picked up many times. CDR3 residues: CASSSFDSSGNTIYF. In nucleotides, the CDR3 is TGTGCCAGCAGTTCCTTTGACAGCTCTGGAAACACCATATATTTT. The rearrangement links TRBV28 to TRBJ1-3; D is perhaps TRBD1 (5 bases). Trimming removed 4 bases at V and 0 bases at J, with 10 bases between. Germline V CDR1 and CDR2: MDHEN, SYDVKM. CDR3 size: 15 residues.

In its sample, this clonotype is medium-sized. The gene calls are TRBV20-1 and TRBJ1-5; a weak D match, TRBD1 (5 bases). Germline CDR1 DFQATT, CDR2 SNEGSKA (reference sequence). This CDR3 spans 14 amino acids. V lost 0 bases, J lost 7 bases, and 13 bases lay in between. CDR3 amino acids: CSARDPGFLQPQHF. The CDR3 DNA is TGCAGTGCTAGAGATCCAGGGTTCTTACAGCCCCAGCATTTT.

This clonotype is categorized as medium-sized. The rearrangement uses TRBV29-1 and TRBJ1-1; the D is unclear. This CDR3 is built from 10 residues. Germline CDR1 reads SQVTM; CDR2 reads ANQGSEA. V dropped 2 bases and J dropped 5 bases, with 3 bases sitting between them. The CDR3 region is CSVEWTEAFF. DNA for the CDR3: TGCAGCGTTGAATGGACTGAAGCTTTCTTT.

This clonotype was found many times. The V and J genes are TRBV28 and TRBJ2-7, with D possibly called TRBD1 or TRBD2 (5 bases each). Trimming cost V 6 bases and J 1 base, with 16 bases left between them. CDR3 length: 15 amino acids. Germline V lookup: CDR1 MDHEN, CDR2 SYDVKM. This CDR3 is CASSPPRWGSYEQYF. The CDR3 bases are TGTGCCAGCAGCCCACCCCGTTGGGGGTCCTACGAGCAGTACTTC.

V gene TRBV7-9 combines with J gene TRBJ2-1; TRBD2 might be the D (6 bases). CDR1 and CDR2 (germline): SEHNR, FQNEAQ (reference sequence). Trimming pared 5 bases from V and 6 bases from J, leaving 20 bases between. CDR3 length: 16 amino acids. The CDR3 DNA reads TGTGCCAGCAGCGTTGAAGGGGCGGGAACTGGCAATGAGCAGTTCTTC. Its translation is CASSVEGAGTGNEQFF. Variable domain in full (rest from reference TRBV7-9 and TRBJ2-1): DTGVSQNPRHKITKRGQNVTFRCDPISEHNRLYWYRQTLGQGPEFLTYFQNEAQLEKSRLLSDRFSAERPKGSFSTLEIQRTEQGDSAMYLCASSVEGAGTGNEQFFGPGTRLTVL.

With respect to this clonotype: A junction boundary mismatches the germline segment, possibly from a read error. The V call is TRBV20-1, the J call TRBJ2-3, with a tentative D call TRBD1 (6 bases). The CDR3 runs to 11 residues. CDR1 is DFQATT, CDR2 SNEGSKA, per germline (reference sequence). Here the CDR3 DNA reads TGCAGTGTCAGGGGAAGGATGGGTGAGGATTTT. This gives the protein CSVRGRMGEDF.

Within the sample, this clonotype is medium-sized. The chain combines TRBV10-1 with TRBJ2-5; perhaps TRBD2 as D (6 bases). Trimming removed 3 bases at V and 1 base at J, with 15 bases between. The CDR3 has 16 amino acids. The germline V gene encodes CDR1 WNHNN and CDR2 SYGVQD (reference sequence). The CDR3 coding sequence is TGCGCCAGCAGTGATGGGGCAGCGGGTACCCAAGAGACCCAGTACTTC. Translating gives CASSDGAAGTQETQYF.

V is TRBV20-1 and J is TRBJ2-5; 7 nucleotides match TRBD1. CDR3 length: 14 residues. The trim removed 3 bases at V and 5 bases at J, leaving 9 bases unmatched. Germline values: CDR1 DFQATT, CDR2 SNEGSKA (reference sequence). The CDR3 reads CSASSLQTGETQYF. Here the CDR3 DNA reads TGCAGTGCTAGTTCCCTCCAGACAGGGGAGACCCAGTACTTC.

By its share, this clonotype is medium-sized. This chain connects TRBV7-6 to TRBJ2-1, with TRBD2 identical over 7 bases. The germline CDR1 and CDR2 sequences are SGHVS and FNYEAQ. Losses at the gene ends were 5 bases for V and 6 bases for J; bases not matched to a gene: 7. The CDR3 is 14 residues long. CDR3 loop: CASSTMRTSNEQFF. For the CDR3, the DNA is TGTGCCAGCAGCACTATGAGGACTAGCAATGAGCAGTTCTTC.

Here the CDR3 reads CASSLTGTDNEQYF. The CDR3 region has the DNA TGTGCCAGCAGCCTGACCGGGACTGATAATGAGCAGTATTTT. The V gene is TRBV5-6, the J gene TRBJ2-3; D possibly corresponds to TRBD2 (6 bases). Deletions cut 4 bases from V and 11 bases from J, with 20 bases between. There are 14 residues in the CDR3. Germline V gene lookup returns CDR1 SGHDT and CDR2 YYEEEE.